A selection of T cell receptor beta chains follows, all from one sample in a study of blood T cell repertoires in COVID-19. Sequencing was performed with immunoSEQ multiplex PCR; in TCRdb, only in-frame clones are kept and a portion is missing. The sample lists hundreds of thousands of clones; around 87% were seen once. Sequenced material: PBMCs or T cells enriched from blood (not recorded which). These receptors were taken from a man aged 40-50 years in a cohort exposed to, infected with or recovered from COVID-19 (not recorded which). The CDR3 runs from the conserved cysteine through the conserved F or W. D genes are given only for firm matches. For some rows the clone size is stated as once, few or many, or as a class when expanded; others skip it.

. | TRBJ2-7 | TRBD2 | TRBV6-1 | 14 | TGTGCCAGCAGTGAGGCTAGCGGGACTTACGAGCAGTACTTC | CASSEASGTYEQYF
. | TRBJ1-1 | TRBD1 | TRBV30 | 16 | TGTGCCTGGAGGGGATCGCAAGGGACAGGGTACACTGAAGCTTTCTTT | CAWRGSQGTGYTEAFF
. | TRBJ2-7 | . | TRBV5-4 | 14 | TGTGCCAGCAGCCCCAGGGTGGAGGGCTACGAGCAGTACTTC | CASSPRVEGYEQYF
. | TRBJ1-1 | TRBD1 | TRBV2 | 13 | TGTGCCAGCAGTTTGGACAGGCGGGCTGAAGCTTTCTTT | CASSLDRRAEAFF
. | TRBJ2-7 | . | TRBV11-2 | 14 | TGTGCCAGCAGCTTAGGGGGCCGGAACTACGAGCAGTACTTC | CASSLGGRNYEQYF
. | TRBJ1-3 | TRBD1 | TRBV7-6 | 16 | TGTGCCAGCAGCCCAGGACAGGGTTCGGCTGGAAACACCATATATTTT | CASSPGQGSAGNTIYF
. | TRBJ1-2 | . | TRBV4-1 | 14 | TGCGCCAGCAGCCATTGGGGGGGTGACTATGGCTACACCTTC | CASSHWGGDYGYTF
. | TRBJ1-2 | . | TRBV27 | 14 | TGTGCCAGCAGTTTCCTGGACAGAGCGAATGGCTACACCTTC | CASSFLDRANGYTF
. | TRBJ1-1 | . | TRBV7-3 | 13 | TGTGCCAGCAGCGCAACGGACAGAAATGAAGCTTTCTTT | CASSATDRNEAFF
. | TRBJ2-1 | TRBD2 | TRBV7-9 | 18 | TGTGCCAGCAGCTTCGACCGTGGACTAGCGGGAGGGGGTAATGAGCAGTTCTTC | CASSFDRGLAGGGNEQFF
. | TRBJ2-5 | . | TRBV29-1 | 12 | TGCAGCGCCGGGGGACACCAAGAGACCCAGTACTTC | CSAGGHQETQYF
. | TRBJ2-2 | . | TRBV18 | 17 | TGTGCCAGCTCACCTTCGTCAGGGGCGCCTTACACCGGGGAGCTGTTTTTT | CASSPSSGAPYTGELFF
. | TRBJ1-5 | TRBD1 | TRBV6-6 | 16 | TGTGCCAGCAGTTCGGGACAGGGTACGGTATTTCAGCCCCAGCATTTT | CASSSGQGTVFQPQHF
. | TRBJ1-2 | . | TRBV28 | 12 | TGTGCCAGCAGTTTTAGGGGGTATGGCTACACCTTC | CASSFRGYGYTF
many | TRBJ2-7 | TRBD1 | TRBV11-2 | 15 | TGTGCCAGCAGCCCGAGCACGGGACAGACTAAAGAGCAGTACTTC | CASSPSTGQTKEQYF
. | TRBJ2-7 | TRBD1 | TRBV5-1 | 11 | TGCGCCAGCACAGGGGGTCGGGAGCAGTACTTC | CASTGGREQYF
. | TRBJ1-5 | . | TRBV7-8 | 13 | TGTGCCAGCAGCTTAGAACACGATCAGCCCCAGCATTTT | CASSLEHDQPQHF
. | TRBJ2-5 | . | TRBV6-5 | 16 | TGTGCCAGCAGTTACTCGAGCGGCAGAGGGCAAGAGACCCAGTACTTC | CASSYSSGRGQETQYF
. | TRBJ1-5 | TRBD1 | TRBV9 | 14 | TGTGCCAGCAGCGAGCAGGGGGCGGTGCAGCCCCAGCATTTT | CASSEQGAVQPQHF
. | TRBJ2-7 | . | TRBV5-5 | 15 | TGTGCCAGCAGCTTGACGGTCAACCCTGACTACGAGCAGTACTTC | CASSLTVNPDYEQYF
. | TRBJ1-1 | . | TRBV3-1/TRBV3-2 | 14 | TGTGCCAGCAGCCAATATTCAGGGGAGACTGAAGCTTTCTTT | CASSQYSGETEAFF
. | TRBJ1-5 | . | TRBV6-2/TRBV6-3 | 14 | TGTGCCAGCAGTTATCCCAGGTTGGGTCAGCCCCAGCATTTT | CASSYPRLGQPQHF
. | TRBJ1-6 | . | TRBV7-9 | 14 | TGTGCCAGCAGCTTAGCGAACTCTAATTCACCCCTCCACTTT | CASSLANSNSPLHF
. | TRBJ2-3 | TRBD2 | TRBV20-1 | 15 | TGCAGTGCTAGTCGAGCGGGAGGGAGGGCAGATACGCAGTATTTT | CSASRAGGRADTQYF
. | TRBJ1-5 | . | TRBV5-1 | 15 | TGCGCCAGCAGCTTGGGGACAGATAGCAATCAGCCCCAGCATTTT | CASSLGTDSNQPQHF
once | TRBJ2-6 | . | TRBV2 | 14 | TGTGCCAGCAGTGCTGCGCGTGGGGCCAACGTCCTGACTTTC | CASSAARGANVLTF
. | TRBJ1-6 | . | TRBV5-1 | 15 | TGCGCCAGCAGCTTGTTGGGGGACATAATTTCACCCCTCCACTTT | CASSLLGDIISPLHF
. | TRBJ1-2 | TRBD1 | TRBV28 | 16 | TGTGCCAGCAGTTTAAGCCAGGACAGGGCTAGCTATGGCTACACCTTC | CASSLSQDRASYGYTF
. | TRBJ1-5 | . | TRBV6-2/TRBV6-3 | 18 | TGTGCCAGCAGTTACTCCTACAGGGCTGGTGGGAGCAATCAGCCCCAGCATTTT | CASSYSYRAGGSNQPQHF
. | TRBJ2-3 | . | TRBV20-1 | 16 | TGCAGTGCTAGTGAAAGGGGGAAAGACCTGAAAAATACGCAGTATTTT | CSASERGKDLKNTQYF
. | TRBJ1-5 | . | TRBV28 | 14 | TGTGCCAGCAGACTATACTCGGGCAATCAGCCCCAGCATTTT | CASRLYSGNQPQHF